These T cell receptor beta chains were read from a single sample in a study of blood T cell repertoires in COVID-19. Only in-frame clones appear in the TCRdb table, and some are missing; sequencing was by immunoSEQ multiplex PCR. This sample has more than 150,000 clones; approximately 80% occur once, and the top ten carry around 10%. The sample taken for sequencing was peripheral blood. These receptors were taken from a woman older than 75 with COVID-19, enrolled during active disease. The CDR3 runs from the conserved cysteine through the conserved F or W. The D gene is left open where the match is weak. For some rows the clone size is stated as once, few or many, or as a class when expanded; others skip it.

V gene: TRBV5-1; D gene: TRBD1; CDR3 length: 15; clone size: NA; J gene: TRBJ1-2; CDR3 protein: CASSQRQGFNYGYTF; CDR3 DNA: TGCGCCAGCAGTCAACGACAGGGTTTTAACTATGGCTACACCTTC
V gene: TRBV19; D gene: TRBD1; CDR3 length: 13; clone size: NA; J gene: TRBJ1-5; CDR3 protein: CASSTGGRQPQHF; CDR3 DNA: TGTGCCAGTAGTACAGGGGGCAGACAGCCCCAGCATTTT
V gene: TRBV18; D gene: NA; CDR3 length: 16; clone size: NA; J gene: TRBJ1-3; CDR3 protein: CASSLGPLSSGNTIYF; CDR3 DNA: TGTGCCAGCTCATTGGGCCCGCTGAGCTCTGGAAACACCATATATTTT
V gene: TRBV18; D gene: NA; CDR3 length: 13; clone size: NA; J gene: TRBJ2-2; CDR3 protein: CASSRAGDGELFF; CDR3 DNA: TGTGCCAGCTCACGGGCCGGGGACGGGGAGCTGTTTTTT
V gene: TRBV11-2; D gene: NA; CDR3 length: 14; clone size: NA; J gene: TRBJ2-7; CDR3 protein: CASSLARGSYEQYF; CDR3 DNA: TGTGCCAGCAGCTTAGCCAGGGGCTCCTACGAGCAGTACTTC
V gene: TRBV3-1/TRBV3-2; D gene: TRBD2; CDR3 length: 18; clone size: medium-sized; J gene: TRBJ2-7; CDR3 protein: CASSQETRTSGRYYEQYF; CDR3 DNA: TGTGCCAGCAGCCAAGAAACCCGGACTAGCGGGAGGTACTACGAGCAGTACTTC
V gene: TRBV27; D gene: TRBD1; CDR3 length: 16; clone size: NA; J gene: TRBJ2-7; CDR3 protein: CASSLSQQGAFDEQYF; CDR3 DNA: TGTGCCAGCAGTTTATCACAACAGGGGGCATTCGACGAGCAGTACTTC
V gene: TRBV7-2; D gene: NA; CDR3 length: 11; clone size: once; J gene: TRBJ1-2; CDR3 protein: CASSLAVGYTF; CDR3 DNA: TGTGCCAGCAGCTTAGCCGTGGGCTACACCTTC
V gene: TRBV28; D gene: NA; CDR3 length: 16; clone size: few; J gene: TRBJ2-1; CDR3 protein: CASSLFGVSSYNEQFF; CDR3 DNA: TGTGCCAGCAGTTTATTCGGTGTGAGCTCCTACAATGAGCAGTTCTTC
V gene: TRBV7-9; D gene: TRBD1; CDR3 length: 12; clone size: few; J gene: TRBJ2-7; CDR3 protein: CASSPDRYEQYF; CDR3 DNA: TGTGCCAGCAGCCCGGACAGGTACGAGCAGTACTTC
V gene: TRBV27; D gene: TRBD1; CDR3 length: 15; clone size: NA; J gene: TRBJ2-2; CDR3 protein: CASSFGDRVSGELFF; CDR3 DNA: TGTGCCAGCAGTTTCGGGGACAGGGTTTCCGGGGAGCTGTTTTTT
V gene: TRBV15; D gene: NA; CDR3 length: 13; clone size: NA; J gene: TRBJ1-1; CDR3 protein: CATRRNWERQAFF; CDR3 DNA: TGTGCCACCAGGAGAAACTGGGAGAGACAAGCTTTCTTT
V gene: TRBV7-3; D gene: NA; CDR3 length: 14; clone size: NA; J gene: TRBJ2-2; CDR3 protein: CASSFISNTGELFF; CDR3 DNA: TGTGCCAGCAGCTTCATTTCCAACACCGGGGAGCTGTTTTTT
V gene: TRBV5-1; D gene: NA; CDR3 length: 15; clone size: NA; J gene: TRBJ2-5; CDR3 protein: CASSLVVYGAGTQYF; CDR3 DNA: TGCGCCAGCAGCTTGGTTGTATATGGGGCTGGGACCCAGTACTTC
V gene: TRBV4-3; D gene: TRBD2; CDR3 length: 14; clone size: NA; J gene: TRBJ2-2; CDR3 protein: CASSQALASGELFF; CDR3 DNA: TGCGCCAGCAGCCAAGCACTAGCGAGCGGGGAGCTGTTTTTT
V gene: TRBV9; D gene: TRBD1; CDR3 length: 18; clone size: NA; J gene: TRBJ2-1; CDR3 protein: CASSPTGGQGSSYNEQFF; CDR3 DNA: TGTGCCAGCAGCCCAACGGGGGGACAGGGTAGCTCCTACAATGAGCAGTTCTTC
V gene: TRBV24-1; D gene: TRBD2; CDR3 length: 16; clone size: NA; J gene: TRBJ2-5; CDR3 protein: CATSDLKLAAEETQYF; CDR3 DNA: TGTGCCACCAGTGACCTGAAACTAGCGGCGGAAGAGACCCAGTACTTC
V gene: TRBV18; D gene: TRBD1; CDR3 length: 14; clone size: NA; J gene: TRBJ2-1; CDR3 protein: CASSPGTGAYEQFF; CDR3 DNA: TGTGCCAGCTCTCCCGGGACAGGAGCGTATGAGCAGTTCTTC
V gene: TRBV28; D gene: TRBD2; CDR3 length: 15; clone size: NA; J gene: TRBJ2-1; CDR3 protein: CASSPRTSSYNEQFF; CDR3 DNA: TGTGCCAGCAGTCCACGGACTAGCTCCTACAATGAGCAGTTCTTC
V gene: TRBV5-1; D gene: NA; CDR3 length: 14; clone size: NA; J gene: TRBJ2-2; CDR3 protein: CASRSRANTGELFF; CDR3 DNA: TGCGCCAGCAGGTCCAGGGCGAACACCGGGGAGCTGTTTTTT
V gene: TRBV5-6; D gene: NA; CDR3 length: 15; clone size: few; J gene: TRBJ2-7; CDR3 protein: CASSLGMGVAYEQYF; CDR3 DNA: TGTGCCAGCAGCTTGGGGATGGGAGTGGCCTACGAGCAGTACTTC
V gene: TRBV28; D gene: NA; CDR3 length: 12; clone size: NA; J gene: TRBJ1-5; CDR3 protein: CASRIRGQPQHF; CDR3 DNA: TGTGCCAGCAGAATCAGGGGTCAGCCCCAGCATTTT
V gene: TRBV11-2; D gene: NA; CDR3 length: 13; clone size: NA; J gene: TRBJ2-3; CDR3 protein: CASSLGEADTQYF; CDR3 DNA: TGTGCCAGCAGCTTAGGCGAAGCAGATACGCAGTATTTT
V gene: TRBV9; D gene: NA; CDR3 length: 16; clone size: few; J gene: TRBJ1-1; CDR3 protein: CASSVGQGGLNTEAFF; CDR3 DNA: TGTGCCAGCAGCGTAGGGCAGGGTGGGCTGAACACTGAAGCTTTCTTT
V gene: TRBV6-5; D gene: NA; CDR3 length: 15; clone size: NA; J gene: TRBJ1-1; CDR3 protein: CASSPPGMGGTEAFF; CDR3 DNA: TGTGCCAGCAGTCCCCCGGGTATGGGAGGCACTGAAGCTTTCTTT
V gene: TRBV18; D gene: TRBD1; CDR3 length: 15; clone size: NA; J gene: TRBJ1-1; CDR3 protein: CASSRIQGAGTEAFF; CDR3 DNA: TGTGCCAGCTCACGTATACAGGGGGCTGGGACTGAAGCTTTCTTT